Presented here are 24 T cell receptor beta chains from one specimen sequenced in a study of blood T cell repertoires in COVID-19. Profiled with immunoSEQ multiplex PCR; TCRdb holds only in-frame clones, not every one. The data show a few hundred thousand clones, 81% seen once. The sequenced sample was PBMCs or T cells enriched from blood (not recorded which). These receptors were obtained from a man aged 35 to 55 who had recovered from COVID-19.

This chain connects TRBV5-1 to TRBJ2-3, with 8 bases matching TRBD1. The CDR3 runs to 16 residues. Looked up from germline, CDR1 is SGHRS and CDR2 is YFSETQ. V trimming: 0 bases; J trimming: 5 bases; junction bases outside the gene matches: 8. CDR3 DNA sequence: TGCGCCAGCAGCTTGGCCGGGCAGGGGGCGGGAGATACGCAGTATTTT. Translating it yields CASSLAGQGAGDTQYF.

The CDR3 region is CASSFGQGHQPQHF. CDR3 nucleotide sequence: TGTGCCAGCAGTTTTGGACAGGGGCATCAGCCCCAGCATTTT. The chain is built from TRBV27 and TRBJ1-5; 9 bases map to TRBD1. Germline CDR1 is MNHEY and CDR2 is SMNVEV (reference sequence). The CDR3 length is 14 residues. J gave up 5 bases and V 3 bases, and 2 bases lay outside the gene matches.

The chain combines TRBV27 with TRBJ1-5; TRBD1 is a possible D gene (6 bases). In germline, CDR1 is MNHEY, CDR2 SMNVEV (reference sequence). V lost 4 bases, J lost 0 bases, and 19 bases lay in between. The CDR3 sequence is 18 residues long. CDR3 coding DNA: TGTGCCAGCAGTTCTGGGGGGGCGGGGACGTATAGCAATCAGCCCCAGCATTTT. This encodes CASSSGGAGTYSNQPQHF.

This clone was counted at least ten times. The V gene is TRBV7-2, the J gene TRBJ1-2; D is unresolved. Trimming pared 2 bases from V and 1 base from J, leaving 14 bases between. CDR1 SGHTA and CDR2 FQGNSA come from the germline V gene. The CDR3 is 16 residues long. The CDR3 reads CASSLTYSPLNYGYTF. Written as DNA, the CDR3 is TGTGCCAGCAGCTTAACGTATAGTCCGCTTAACTATGGCTACACCTTC.

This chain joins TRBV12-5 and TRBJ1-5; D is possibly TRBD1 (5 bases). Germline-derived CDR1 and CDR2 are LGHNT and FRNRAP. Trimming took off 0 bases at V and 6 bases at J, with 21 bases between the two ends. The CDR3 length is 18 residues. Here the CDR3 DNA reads TGTGCTAGTGGTTTGGTAACTCAGGACATCCCCCGAGTTCAGCCCCAGCATTTT. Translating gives CASGLVTQDIPRVQPQHF.

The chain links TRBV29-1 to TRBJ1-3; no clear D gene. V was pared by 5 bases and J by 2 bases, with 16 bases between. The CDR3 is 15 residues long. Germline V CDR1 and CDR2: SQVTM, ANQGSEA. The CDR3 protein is CSVFGLPGTGNTIYF. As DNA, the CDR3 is TGCAGCGTTTTTGGCCTCCCGGGAACTGGAAACACCATATATTTT. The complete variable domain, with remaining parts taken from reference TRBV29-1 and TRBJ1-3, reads SAVISQKPSRDICQRGTSLTIQCQVDSQVTMMFWYRQQPGQSLTLIATANQGSEATYESGFVIDKFPISRPNLTFSTLTVSNMSPEDSSIYLCSVFGLPGTGNTIYFGEGSWLTVV.

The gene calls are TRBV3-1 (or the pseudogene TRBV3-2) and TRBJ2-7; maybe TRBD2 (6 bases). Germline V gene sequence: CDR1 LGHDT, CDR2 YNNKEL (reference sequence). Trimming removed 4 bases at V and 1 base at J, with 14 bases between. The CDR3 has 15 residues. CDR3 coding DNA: TGTGCCAGCAGCCGAGGGACTTCGCCTTCCTACGAGCAGTACTTC. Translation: CASSRGTSPSYEQYF.

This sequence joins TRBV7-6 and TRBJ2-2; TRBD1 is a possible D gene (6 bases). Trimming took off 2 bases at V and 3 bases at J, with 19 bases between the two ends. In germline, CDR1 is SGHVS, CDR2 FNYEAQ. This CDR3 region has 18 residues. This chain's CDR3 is CASSLPQGQVIDTGELFF. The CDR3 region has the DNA TGTGCCAGCAGCTTACCACAGGGTCAGGTGATCGACACCGGGGAGCTGTTTTTT.

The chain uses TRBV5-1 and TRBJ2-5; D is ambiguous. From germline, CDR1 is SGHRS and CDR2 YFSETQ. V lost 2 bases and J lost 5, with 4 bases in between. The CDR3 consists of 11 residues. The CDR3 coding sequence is TGCGCCAGCAGCTTCACTGAGACCCAGTACTTC. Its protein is CASSFTETQYF.

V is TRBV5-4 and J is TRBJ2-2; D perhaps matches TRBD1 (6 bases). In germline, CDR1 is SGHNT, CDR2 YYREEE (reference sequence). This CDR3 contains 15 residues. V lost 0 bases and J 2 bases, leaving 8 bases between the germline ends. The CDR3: CASSLGTENTGELFF. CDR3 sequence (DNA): TGTGCCAGCAGCTTGGGGACAGAAAACACCGGGGAGCTGTTTTTT.

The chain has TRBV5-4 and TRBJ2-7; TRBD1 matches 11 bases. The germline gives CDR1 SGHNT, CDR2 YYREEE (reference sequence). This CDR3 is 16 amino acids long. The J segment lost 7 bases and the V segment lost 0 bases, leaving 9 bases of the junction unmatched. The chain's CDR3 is CASSLALGQGAGEQYF. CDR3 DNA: TGTGCCAGCAGCTTGGCCTTAGGACAGGGGGCTGGTGAGCAGTACTTC. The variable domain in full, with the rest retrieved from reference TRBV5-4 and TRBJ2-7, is ETGVTQSPTHLIKTRGQQVTLRCSSQSGHNTVSWYQQALGQGPQFIFQYYREEENGRGNFPPRFSGLQFPNYSSELNVNALELDDSALYLCASSLALGQGAGEQYFGPGTRLTVT.

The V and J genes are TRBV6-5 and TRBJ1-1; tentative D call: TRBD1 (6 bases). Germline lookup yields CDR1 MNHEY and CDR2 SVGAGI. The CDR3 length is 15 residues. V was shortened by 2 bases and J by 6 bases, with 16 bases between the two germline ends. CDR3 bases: TGTGCCAGCAGTTACCGATCCACAGGGTTCCCTGAAGCTTTCTTT. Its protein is CASSYRSTGFPEAFF.

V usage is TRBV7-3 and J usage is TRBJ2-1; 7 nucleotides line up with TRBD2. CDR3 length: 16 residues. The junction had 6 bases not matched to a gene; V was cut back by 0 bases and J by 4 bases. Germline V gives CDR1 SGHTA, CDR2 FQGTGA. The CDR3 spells CASSLTSGEGYNEQFF. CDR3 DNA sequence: TGTGCCAGCAGCTTAACGTCTGGGGAGGGGTACAATGAGCAGTTCTTC.

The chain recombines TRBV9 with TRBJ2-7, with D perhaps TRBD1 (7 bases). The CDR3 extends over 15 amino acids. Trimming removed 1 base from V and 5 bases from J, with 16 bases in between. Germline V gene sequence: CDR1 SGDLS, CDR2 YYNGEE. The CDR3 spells CASSVLPGGTNEQYF. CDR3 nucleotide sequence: TGTGCCAGCAGCGTACTCCCAGGGGGGACAAACGAGCAGTACTTC.

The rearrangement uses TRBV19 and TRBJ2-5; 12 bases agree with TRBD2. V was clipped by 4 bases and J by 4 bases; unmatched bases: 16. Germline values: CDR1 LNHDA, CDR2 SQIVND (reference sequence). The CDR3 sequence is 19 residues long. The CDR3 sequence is CASSTTASGGAGQRETQYF. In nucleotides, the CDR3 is TGTGCCAGTAGTACCACTGCTAGCGGGGGGGCAGGGCAACGAGAGACCCAGTACTTC.

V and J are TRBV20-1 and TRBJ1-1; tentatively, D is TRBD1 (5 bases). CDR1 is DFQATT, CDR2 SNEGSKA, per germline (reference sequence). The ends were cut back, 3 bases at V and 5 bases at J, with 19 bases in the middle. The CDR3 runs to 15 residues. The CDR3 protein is CSASRPGLVDTEAFF. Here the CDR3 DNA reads TGCAGTGCTAGTAGACCAGGGCTGGTAGATACTGAAGCTTTCTTT.

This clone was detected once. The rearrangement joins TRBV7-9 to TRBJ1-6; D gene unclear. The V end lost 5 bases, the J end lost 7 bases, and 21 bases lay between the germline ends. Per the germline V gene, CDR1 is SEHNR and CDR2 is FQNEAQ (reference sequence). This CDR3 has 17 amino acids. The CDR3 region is CASSPPRPGGQNSPLHF. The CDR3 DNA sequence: TGTGCCAGCAGCCCCCCCCGCCCGGGCGGGCAGAATTCACCCCTCCACTTT.

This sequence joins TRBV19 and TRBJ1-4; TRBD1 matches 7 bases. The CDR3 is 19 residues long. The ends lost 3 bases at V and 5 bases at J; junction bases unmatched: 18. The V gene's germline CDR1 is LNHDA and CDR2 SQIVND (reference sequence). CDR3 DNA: TGTGCCAGTAGTATCATCGGTCTTCGTCCCGAGGGGGCCAATGAAAAACTGTTTTTT. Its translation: CASSIIGLRPEGANEKLFF.

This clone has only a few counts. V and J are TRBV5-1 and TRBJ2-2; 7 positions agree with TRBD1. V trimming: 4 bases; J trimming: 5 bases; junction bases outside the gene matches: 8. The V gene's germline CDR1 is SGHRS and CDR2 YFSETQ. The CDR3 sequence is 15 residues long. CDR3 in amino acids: CASSRVGQQTGELFF. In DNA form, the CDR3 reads TGCGCCAGCAGCCGGGTGGGACAGCAAACCGGGGAGCTGTTTTTT.

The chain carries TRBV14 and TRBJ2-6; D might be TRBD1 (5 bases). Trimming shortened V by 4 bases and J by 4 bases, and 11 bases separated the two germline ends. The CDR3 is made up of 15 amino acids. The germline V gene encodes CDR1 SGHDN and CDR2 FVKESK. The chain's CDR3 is CASSLAGIGANVLTF. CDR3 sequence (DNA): TGTGCCAGCAGCCTGGCAGGGATCGGGGCCAACGTCCTGACTTTC.

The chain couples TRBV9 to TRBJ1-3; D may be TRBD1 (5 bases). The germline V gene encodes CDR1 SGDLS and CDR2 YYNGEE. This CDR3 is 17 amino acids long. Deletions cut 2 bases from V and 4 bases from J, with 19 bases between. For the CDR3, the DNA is TGTGCCAGCAGCGTCTCACCTTTGTCGGCAGGGGGAAACACCATATATTTT. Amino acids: CASSVSPLSAGGNTIYF.

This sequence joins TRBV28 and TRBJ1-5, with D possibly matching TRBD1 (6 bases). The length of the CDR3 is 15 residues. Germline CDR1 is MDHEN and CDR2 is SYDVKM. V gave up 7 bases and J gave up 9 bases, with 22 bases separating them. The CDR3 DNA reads TGTGCCAGCATTTTTTCGGACAGAAGTTTTCCGCCCCAGCATTTT. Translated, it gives CASIFSDRSFPPQHF.

The CDR3 spells CASSQAYKSSGYGYTF. CDR3 nucleotide sequence: TGTGCCAGCAGCCAGGCCTATAAATCCTCGGGCTATGGCTACACCTTC. The chain joins TRBV14 to TRBJ1-2; D not certain. CDR3 size: 16 residues. Germline V gene sequence: CDR1 SGHDN, CDR2 FVKESK. V lost 3 bases to trimming and J lost 4 bases, with 18 bases between them.

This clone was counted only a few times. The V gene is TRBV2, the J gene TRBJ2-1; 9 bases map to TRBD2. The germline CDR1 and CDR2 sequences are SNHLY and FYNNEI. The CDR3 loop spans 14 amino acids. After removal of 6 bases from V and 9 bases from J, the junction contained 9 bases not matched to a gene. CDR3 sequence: CASRGLTSGGEQFF. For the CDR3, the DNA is TGTGCCAGCAGGGGGCTGACTAGCGGCGGTGAGCAGTTCTTC.